This T cell receptor (beta chain) came from a study of T cells in localized non-small cell lung cancer. The table came from immunoSEQ multiplex PCR; TCRdb's copy has only in-frame clones and leaves some out. The sample has around 30,000 clones; roughly 92% are singletons. Worth noting for this clone: Its antigen is unidentified.

Study-wide points: Heterogeneity is still possible, as just one tumor region was sequenced. Density of T cells in blood, when higher, went with longer overall survival. Maximal T cell clonality occurred in uninvolved adjacent lung, with tumor ranking below it. There were a median 57 of the top 100 tumor clones appearing in adjacent lung.

The germline V and J ends were trimmed by 4 bases and 11 bases, with 34 bases remaining between them. This CDR3 has 20 amino acids. The germline V gene encodes CDR1 SGDLS and CDR2 YYNGEE. This receptor was taken from a woman aged 35-70 years with stage I lung adenocarcinoma. The source material was peripheral blood, sampled before any cancer treatment. This sequence joins TRBV9 and TRBJ1-6; D might be TRBD1 (5 bases). CDR3: CASSPLGGGLPSPSRTPLHF. Here the CDR3 DNA reads TGTGCCAGCAGCCCCTTGGGGGGTGGCCTCCCCTCGCCCAGTAGGACACCCCTCCACTTT.